This T cell receptor (beta chain) was recorded in a study of shared clonotypes between healthy human individuals (dated by TCRdb to 2018 to 2020). Context from the whole study: The cohort comprised a couple of women and a few men aged 18 to 49 years. Per donor, three plates each were used for CD4 naive and CD4 memory, two for CD8 naive, and one for CD8 memory. The study deeply sequenced blood TCR repertoires of about 5 healthy adults to estimate repertoire size and the extent of clonotype sharing between individuals. Different laboratories and diverse techniques were used to prepare libraries and sequence TCR repertoires, to increase sequencing depth and limit assay-specific biases. Leukapheresis yielded between about 0.85 and 10 billion PBMCs per donor.

Concerning this clone itself: Its antigen is still unknown. The input lacks base qualities; no much larger clone sits a single base away.

Spanning cysteine to phenylalanine, the CDR3 consists of 16 amino acids. Only the CDR3 DNA stays, 48 bases, in frame from base 1. From the germline V gene, CDR1 is MDHEN and CDR2 is SYDVKM. V has 3 bases trimmed and J has 2 bases trimmed; junction bases matching no gene number 8. Using the deep immunoSEQ assay, multiplex PCR amplified TCR CDR3 regions from genomic DNA. Extracted genomic DNA from each cell subset was distributed evenly across all wells of several immunoSEQ 96-well plates, and each plate was treated as a replicate. For sorted subsets, approximately 210 ng of genomic DNA, equivalent to 25,000 to 35,000 T cell genomes, went into each replicate PCR. Purified libraries were quantified with a Qubit 3.0 fluorometer, sized on a Bioanalyzer 2100, and re-quantified with the KAPA Library Quantification kit. Every immunoSEQ 96-well plate was sequenced on a separate single-read 150-cycle Illumina NextSeq 550 flow cell. The original methods were these. The immunoSEQ output contained only junctional sequences without quality scores, so filtering could not match that applied to full-length reads. To assign V/J genes and CDR3, sequences were annotated against IMGT germline references using PyIR, a Python wrapper for IgBLAST v1.9. Any read was removed if the V/J assignment was weak (E-value above 1e-6), the CDR3 was missing, or the read contained stop codons, out-of-frame junctions, or ambiguous translated residues. A V3J clonotype was defined by an identical inferred V gene, J gene, and CDR3 amino acid sequence. Percentage overlap between repertoires was calculated by dividing the number of shared unique clonotypes by the size of the smaller repertoire. RTK rarefaction, the Chao1 estimator, and Recon v2.1 estimates of unobserved clonotypes were used to assess repertoire richness. OLGA was used to compute generation probabilities for all TCRbeta clonotypes that the gDNA method yielded from a handful of donors. Imported from immuneACCESS, the table was reduced by TCRdb to in-frame sequences with V and J called. These copies leave out some clones; in studies compared against another copy, an unresolved V gene accounts for under half, and the cause of the remainder is not known. Clone size and the V and J calls come from that table; the DNA yielded D and trimming. A total of roughly 640,000 clones appear in this sample, approximately 74% of them only once. The ten biggest clones cover under 2% of the sample.

Healthy HIV-negative adults with no recently reported acute infections or vaccinations were included as donors. Every donor was a Caucasian adult living in Nashville, Tennessee, USA. CD4+ T cells were enriched through magnetic negative selection, after which naive cells were positively selected on CD45RA and the remaining negative fraction served as the memory subset. Blood was collected by leukapheresis, and PBMCs were isolated by Ficoll-Histopaque density gradient centrifugation and then cryopreserved in liquid nitrogen vapor phase. Analytical flow cytometry was used to check the purity and quantity of every magnetically sorted T cell population. Each sorted fraction had its genomic DNA isolated and then quantified by UV absorbance on a Nanodrop 2000c. On the study overall, not on this receptor specifically: Pairwise subsampling led to the expectation that sequencing depth would affect the degree of clonotype sharing among donors. Compared with non-shared clonotypes, the clonotypes found in all four sorted-subset donors had higher generation probabilities. Naive subsets generally had larger estimated clonotype richness than memory subsets. Incomplete sequencing was indicated by rarefaction of sorted-subset datasets, despite the large sequencing depth. When several donors were compared, the shared fraction of clonotypes was about 5% for naive CD4, less than 4% for naive CD8, about 2.4% for memory CD4, and around 0.4% for memory CD8. Because the study included a small number of donors, the genetic and exposure-history diversity represented was limited. Sampling was restricted to blood, and TCR repertoires in tissue are likely to differ from TCR repertoires in blood.

The source is a woman aged 25 to 39 in good health. Sequencing used memory CD4+ T cells sorted from blood. Interpreted using the paper, the cell subset or site label stands for: CD45RA-negative fraction. This chain is built from TRBV28 and TRBJ1-2; TRBD1 agrees with 8 junctional bases. The CDR3 amino acid sequence is: CASSFMAGTGNYGYTF. The sequenced DNA: TGTGCCAGCAGTTTTATGGCCGGGACAGGAAACTATGGCTACACCTTC.